This TCR beta chain was profiled in a study of T-cell memory formation after mild COVID-19. The CDR3 is 13 amino acids. Germline CDR1 and CDR2: DFQATT and SNEGSKA (reference sequence). The germline V and J ends were trimmed by 1 base and 4 bases, with 10 bases remaining between them. Overall study findings and caveats: CD4+ bias marked clones expanding day 15 to 37, unlike balanced contracting clones. Prior to infection, memory already included some responding clones, suggesting cross-reactive memory joined.

This clonotype was counted between two and nine times. Its antigen remains unknown. TCR alpha and TCR beta cDNA libraries carrying sample barcodes and UMIs came from 5'RACE with constant-segment primers. Via MiXCR, TCRdb re-called the 5' RACE reads, giving one row per CDR3 protein. The sample has about 500,000 distinct CDR3 sequences, around 21% seen once. V usage is TRBV20-1 and J usage is TRBJ1-2; weak D call: TRBD1 (5 bases). The sequence derives from an adult woman who had mild COVID-19 (a few samples of this study predate the infection). Cell type and time point are not known. The sequenced sample consisted of PBMCs or a T cell subset sorted from them (not recorded which). The CDR3, as DNA: TGCAGTGCTAGAGTCGGCAGGGCCTATGGCTACACCTTC. Translated: CSARVGRAYGYTF.